The 22 T cell receptor beta chains presented below share a single source sample, sequenced in a study of shared clonotypes between healthy human individuals. Sequencing used immunoSEQ multiplex PCR; TCRdb keeps in-frame clones, though not all of them. The repertoire includes approximately 500,000 clones, approximately 79% of them detected once, and 12% sits in the top ten. The sequenced sample was PBMCs. The source is a woman in her thirties or forties in good health. Some clones in this sample may be carry-over from other donors' samples.

CDR3 sequence reads: CATSRHPTSGDNEQFF. The CDR3 nucleotides read TGTGCCACCAGCAGACATCCGACTAGCGGCGACAATGAGCAGTTCTTC. The rearrangement joins TRBV15 to TRBJ2-1; 9 positions match TRBD2. The CDR3 covers 16 residues. CDR1 LNHNV and CDR2 YYDKDF come from the germline V gene (reference sequence). Trimming removed 2 bases from V and 5 bases from J; junction bases left unmatched: 7.

This clone was recorded at least ten times. This CDR3 is also generated by other DNA sequences in the sample. The CDR3 DNA follows: TGTGCCAGCAGTTACCGGACAGGGGGAAACACCATATATTTT. It yields the protein CASSYRTGGNTIYF. The chain couples TRBV6-5 to TRBJ1-3; 8 nucleotides line up with TRBD1. This CDR3 has 14 amino acids. V dropped 2 bases and J dropped 4; count of bases not matched to a gene: 1. Germline V CDR1 and CDR2: MNHEY, SVGAGI.

The rearrangement links TRBV10-3 to TRBJ1-3; TRBD1 aligns across 8 bases. The ends lost 11 bases at V and 3 bases at J; junction bases unmatched: 6. The CDR3 runs to 13 residues. The germline V gene has CDR1 ENHRY and CDR2 SYGVKD. The chain's CDR3 is CAVGQGGGNTIYF. As DNA, the CDR3 is TGTGCCGTAGGACAGGGCGGTGGAAACACCATATATTTT.

The chain joins TRBV7-3 to TRBJ2-5; the match to TRBD2 covers 7 bases. Per germline, CDR1 SGHTA and CDR2 FQGTGA. V dropped 5 bases and J dropped 5; count of bases not matched to a gene: 11. The CDR3 runs 15 residues. The CDR3 here is CASSPKSGGVETQYF. The DNA for the CDR3 is TGTGCCAGCAGCCCGAAGTCGGGGGGTGTGGAGACCCAGTACTTC.

In the case of this clone: Other DNA sequences in this sample translate to the same CDR3. V usage is TRBV5-1 and J usage is TRBJ2-5, with TRBD2 matching 9 bases. The CDR3 loop spans 14 amino acids. J gave up 3 bases and V 0 bases, and 0 bases lay outside the gene matches. CDR1 and CDR2 from the germline V gene are SGHRS and YFSETQ. CDR3 amino acids: CASSLGTSEETQYF. DNA for the CDR3: TGCGCCAGCAGCTTGGGGACTAGCGAAGAGACCCAGTACTTC. Complete variable domain (other parts from reference TRBV5-1 and TRBJ2-5): KAGVTQTPRYLIKTRGQQVTLSCSPISGHRSVSWYQQTPGQGLQFLFEYFSETQRNKGNFPGRFSGRQFSNSRSEMNVSTLELGDSALYLCASSLGTSEETQYFGPGTRLLVL.

This chain uses TRBV4-3 with TRBJ2-1, with 9 bases lining up with TRBD2. This CDR3 is built from 16 residues. Germline CDR1 is LGHNA and CDR2 is YSLEER. With V trimmed by 3 bases and J by 7 bases, 10 bases remained unmatched. CDR3 protein: CASSHHTAGGLNEQFF. The CDR3 nucleotides are TGCGCCAGCAGCCATCACACAGCGGGAGGCCTGAATGAGCAGTTCTTC.

The chain couples TRBV7-9 to TRBJ2-3; 7 bases are a match to TRBD2. The J segment lost 2 bases and the V segment lost 4 bases, leaving 6 bases of the junction unmatched. This CDR3 is 15 amino acids long. Germline V gene data show CDR1 as SEHNR and CDR2 as FQNEAQ (reference sequence). CDR3 in amino acids: CASSSRTRDTDTQYF. The CDR3 coding sequence is TGTGCCAGCAGCTCCCGGACTAGGGACACAGATACGCAGTATTTT.

This rearrangement joins TRBV4-2 to TRBJ2-3, with 7 bases fitting TRBD1. There are 16 residues in the CDR3. CDR1 is LGHNA, CDR2 YNFKEQ, per germline. V was pared by 6 bases and J by 0 bases, with 9 bases of the junction left unmatched. CDR3 DNA: TGTGCCAGCAGGGATAAACAGGGGCAAAGCACAGATACGCAGTATTTT. As protein: CASRDKQGQSTDTQYF.

This sequence joins TRBV29-1 and TRBJ1-2; maybe TRBD1 (5 bases). V gave up 7 bases and J gave up 2 bases, with 11 bases separating them. The CDR3 extends over 12 amino acids. The V gene's germline CDR1 is SQVTM and CDR2 ANQGSEA. The CDR3 here is CSARDDNYGYTF. The CDR3 DNA reads TGCAGCGCGAGGGACGACAACTATGGCTACACCTTC. Full variable domain (outside the CDR3, taken from reference TRBV29-1 and TRBJ1-2): SAVISQKPSRDICQRGTSLTIQCQVDSQVTMMFWYRQQPGQSLTLIATANQGSEATYESGFVIDKFPISRPNLTFSTLTVSNMSPEDSSIYLCSARDDNYGYTFGSGTRLTVV.

The table lists this clone with a few counts. This sequence joins TRBV7-6 and TRBJ2-1; 7 bases are shared with TRBD2. V was clipped by 1 base and J by 8 bases; unmatched bases: 11. Germline CDR1 and CDR2: SGHVS and FNYEAQ. The CDR3 has 16 amino acids. CDR3: CASSLGWEGRFDEQFF. The DNA for the CDR3 is TGTGCCAGCAGCTTAGGGTGGGAGGGCCGTTTTGATGAGCAGTTCTTC.

This rearrangement joins TRBV2 to TRBJ2-1, with 8 bases that match TRBD2. Germline CDR1 is SNHLY and CDR2 is FYNNEI. The CDR3 consists of 14 residues. Trimming removed 8 bases from V and 7 bases from J; junction bases left unmatched: 10. The CDR3 protein is CASGRTSGSNEQFF. The DNA for the CDR3 is TGTGCCAGCGGCCGCACCAGCGGGAGTAATGAGCAGTTCTTC. Full variable domain (outside the CDR3, taken from reference TRBV2 and TRBJ2-1): EPEVTQTPSHQVTQMGQEVILRCVPISNHLYFYWYRQILGQKVEFLVSFYNNEISEKSEIFDDQFSVERPDGSNFTLKIRSTKLEDSAMYFCASGRTSGSNEQFFGPGTRLTVL.

This sequence joins TRBV15 and TRBJ2-1; 10 nucleotides line up with TRBD2. The CDR3 extends over 19 amino acids. Germline V CDR1 and CDR2: LNHNV, YYDKDF (reference sequence). The ends lost 0 bases at V and 3 bases at J; junction bases unmatched: 11. The CDR3 protein is CATSRDPRRLAGDYNEQFF. The CDR3 DNA follows: TGTGCCACCAGCAGAGATCCCCGTCGGCTAGCGGGAGACTACAATGAGCAGTTCTTC.

The rearrangement uses TRBV5-1 and TRBJ2-3; D may be TRBD2 (5 bases). Germline V gives CDR1 SGHRS, CDR2 YFSETQ. The CDR3 has 18 residues. Trimming pared 0 bases from V and 0 bases from J, leaving 17 bases between. CDR3 coding DNA: TGCGCCAGCAGCTTGGGGCAAAGAGGGTTCCCTAGCACAGATACGCAGTATTTT. Its translation is CASSLGQRGFPSTDTQYF.

This chain links TRBV7-2 with TRBJ1-2, with 7 bases aligning to TRBD1. The CDR3 loop spans 13 amino acids. V trimming: 4 bases; J trimming: 6 bases; junction bases outside the gene matches: 5. Germline values: CDR1 SGHTA, CDR2 FQGNSA. The CDR3: CASSSDRRDGYTF. The CDR3, as DNA: TGTGCCAGCAGCTCGGACAGGCGGGATGGCTACACCTTC. Based on the CDR3 plus reference TRBV7-2 and TRBJ1-2, the full variable domain is GAGVSQSPSNKVTEKGKDVELRCDPISGHTALYWYRQSLGQGLEFLIYFQGNSAPDKSGLPSDRFSAERTGGSVSTLTIQRTQQEDSAVYLCASSSDRRDGYTFGSGTRLTVV.

This clone was detected only a few times. CDR3 amino acids: CASSLQWGVLGYTF. The CDR3 DNA reads TGTGCCAGCAGCTTACAGTGGGGGGTCCTGGGCTACACCTTC. The chain joins TRBV13 to TRBJ1-2, with D perhaps matching TRBD1 (5 bases). The CDR3 sequence is 14 residues long. CDR1 is PRHDT and CDR2 is FYEKMQ in the germline V gene (reference sequence). V gave up 2 bases and J gave up 8 bases, with 15 bases separating them.

The chain couples TRBV19 to TRBJ2-7, with TRBD2 matching over 14 bases. Germline CDR1 is LNHDA and CDR2 is SQIVND (reference sequence). The CDR3 is made up of 18 amino acids. V shed 3 bases and J 2 bases; nucleotides not matched to a gene: 9. CDR3: CASSISPGLAGATYEQYF. The CDR3 coding sequence is TGTGCCAGTAGTATCAGCCCGGGACTAGCGGGAGCTACCTACGAGCAGTACTTC.

This clone has a single count. V usage is TRBV30 and J usage is TRBJ1-2, with D perhaps TRBD1 (5 bases). V lost 3 bases and J lost 9, with 14 bases in between. This CDR3 has 12 residues. The V gene's germline CDR1 is GTSNPN and CDR2 SVGIG (reference sequence). The CDR3 DNA reads TGTGCCTGGAGGAGTAACAGGATGAGCTACACCTTC. This sequence encodes CAWRSNRMSYTF.

The V gene is TRBV28, the J gene TRBJ1-2, with a possible D match to TRBD1 (5 bases). CDR3 length equals 14 residues. V was cut by 5 bases and J by 1 base, with 11 bases left in between. Germline V lookup: CDR1 MDHEN, CDR2 SYDVKM. The CDR3 coding sequence is TGTGCCAGCAGTACCCCGGGGGGTAACTATGGCTACACCTTC. Translation: CASSTPGGNYGYTF.

This clone was counted a single time. V usage is TRBV2 and J usage is TRBJ1-4; maybe TRBD1 (5 bases). CDR1 and CDR2 (germline): SNHLY, FYNNEI. The V gene lost 3 bases and the J gene lost 0 bases, with 8 bases spanning the gap. The length of the CDR3 is 15 residues. The CDR3 sequence is CASSDRGTTNEKLFF. CDR3 in DNA: TGTGCCAGCAGTGACCGGGGGACAACTAATGAAAAACTGTTTTTT.

The V call is TRBV5-4, the J call TRBJ1-1, with a possible D match to TRBD1 (6 bases). This CDR3 is built from 15 residues. Trimming cost V 4 bases and J 1 base, with 14 bases left between them. Germline V gene data show CDR1 as SGHNT and CDR2 as YYREEE (reference sequence). The CDR3 DNA follows: TGTGCCAGCAGCATGGGAGGGGGAGGGAACACTGAAGCTTTCTTT. Translated: CASSMGGGGNTEAFF.

The chain recombines TRBV4-2 with TRBJ1-4; 11 bases agree with TRBD1. CDR3 length: 17 amino acids. The J segment lost 7 bases and the V segment lost 0 bases, leaving 7 bases of the junction unmatched. In germline, CDR1 is LGHNA, CDR2 YNFKEQ. In nucleotides, the CDR3 is TGTGCCAGCAGCCAAGATTTTAGGGGACAGGGGGGTGAAAAACTGTTTTTT. This sequence encodes CASSQDFRGQGGEKLFF.

The rearrangement links TRBV28 to TRBJ2-7, with D maybe TRBD2 (7 bases). The germline V gene encodes CDR1 MDHEN and CDR2 SYDVKM. CDR3 length: 16 residues. The V end lost 5 bases, the J end lost 4 bases, and 21 bases lay between the germline ends. The CDR3 nucleotides read TGTGCCAGCAGTCTCGCCGCGGGGGCGCCTTTATACGAGCAGTACTTC. It encodes CASSLAAGAPLYEQYF. The full variable domain, its missing parts supplied by reference TRBV28 and TRBJ2-7, is DVKVTQSSRYLVKRTGEKVFLECVQDMDHENMFWYRQDPGLGLRLIYFSYDVKMKEKGDIPEGYSVSREKKERFSLILESASTNQTSMYLCASSLAAGAPLYEQYFGPGTRLTVT.